This section outlines one T cell receptor beta chain sequence together with its context. This clone may be a read error of a much larger clone one base away. This entry belongs to a study of control samples from healthy donors and cancer patients. The germline CDR1 and CDR2 sequences are SGDLS and YYNGEE. CDR3 length: 12 amino acids. TCRdb's copy holds only in-frame clones and misses some; the assay was immunoSEQ multiplex PCR. The table shows 40,000 to 45,000 clones, with 70% occurring only once. The specimen sequenced was formalin-fixed, paraffin-embedded tissue. The TCR sequence derives from a male donor with melanoma. The J gene is TRBJ1-1, the V gene TRBV9; D not resolved. Here the CDR3 reads CVSSPGGTEAFF. CDR3 DNA sequence: TGTGTCAGCAGCCCTGGAGGCACTGAAGCTTTCTTT.